A selection of T cell receptor beta chains follows, all from one sample in a study of T cell responses to AZD1222 COVID-19 vaccine. The assay was immunoSEQ multiplex PCR, and TCRdb's table has in-frame clones only and misses some. The sample includes approximately 110,000 clones, 75% to 90% of them seen just once. The sequenced sample was peripheral blood, obtained 28 days after the second AZD1222 dose. These receptors came from an adult who received the AZD1222 COVID-19 vaccine. Both conserved end residues are part of each CDR3. The D gene is left open where the match is weak. Clone size is given for some rows only: seen once, a few or many times, or a class if the clone is expanded.

TRBJ1-5	NA	TRBV6-1	few	CASSEMTGPQHF	TGTGCCAGCAGTGAAATGACGGGGCCCCAGCATTTT
TRBJ1-4	TRBD1	TRBV5-1	few	CASSGQGGDNEKLFF	TGCGCCAGCAGCGGACAGGGGGGAGATAATGAAAAACTGTTTTTT
TRBJ1-1	NA	TRBV18	NA	CASSPEEGYEAFF	TGTGCCAGCTCACCAGAGGAGGGGTATGAAGCTTTCTTT
TRBJ2-3	NA	TRBV6-5	NA	CASIEVRVDTQYF	TGTGCCAGCATCGAGGTCCGGGTGGATACGCAGTATTTT
TRBJ2-3	TRBD2	TRBV5-1	few	CASSGSGGWSDTQYF	TGCGCCAGCAGCGGTAGCGGGGGGTGGTCAGATACGCAGTATTTT
TRBJ2-7	TRBD2	TRBV28	NA	CASSPPQGLAGENGHF	TGTGCCAGCAGCCCACCCCAGGGACTAGCGGGGGAGAACGGGCACTTC
TRBJ2-2	TRBD2	TRBV5-1	NA	CASSLLAGIDTGELFF	TGCGCCAGCAGCTTGCTAGCGGGGATCGACACCGGGGAGCTGTTTTTT
TRBJ1-3	TRBD1	TRBV28	NA	CASIPSETGGSGNTIYF	TGTGCCAGCATACCGTCGGAGACAGGGGGGTCTGGAAACACCATATATTTT
TRBJ1-6	NA	TRBV11-2	few	CASSLGLNSPLHF	TGTGCCAGCAGCTTAGGATTAAATTCACCCCTCCACTTT
TRBJ2-7	NA	TRBV7-9	NA	CASTEDDTYEQYF	TGTGCCAGCACCGAGGACGATACCTACGAGCAGTACTTC
TRBJ1-1	NA	TRBV6-5	NA	CASRFNQQNTEAFF	TGTGCCAGCAGATTTAACCAACAGAACACTGAAGCTTTCTTT
TRBJ2-2	NA	TRBV9	NA	CASSPQSRPGGYTGELFF	TGTGCCAGCAGCCCCCAATCTCGCCCTGGCGGCTACACCGGGGAGCTGTTTTTT
TRBJ1-1	NA	TRBV18	NA	CASSPRWGDGLGAFF	TGTGCCAGCTCACCTAGATGGGGGGACGGGCTCGGAGCTTTCTTT
TRBJ1-5	NA	TRBV2	NA	CASIPGGSYSNQPQHF	TGTGCCAGCATCCCGGGTGGATCATATAGCAATCAGCCCCAGCATTTT
TRBJ2-7	TRBD1	TRBV6-5	NA	CASKPAGQGTYEQYF	TGTGCCAGCAAACCGGCGGGACAGGGGACCTACGAGCAGTACTTC
TRBJ2-3	NA	TRBV3-1/TRBV3-2	once	CASMGRLSSDTQYF	TGTGCCAGCATGGGGCGGCTGTCCTCCGATACGCAGTATTTT
TRBJ1-5	TRBD1	TRBV2	NA	CASSGTGDNQPQHF	TGTGCCAGCAGTGGGACAGGGGACAATCAGCCCCAGCATTTT
TRBJ2-5	TRBD2	TRBV5-1	NA	CASTGTSGRETQYF	TGCGCCAGCACCGGGACTAGCGGCAGGGAGACCCAGTACTTC
TRBJ1-6	TRBD1	TRBV9	NA	CASSSRDRGESPLHF	TGTGCCAGCAGCTCCCGGGACAGGGGGGAATCACCCCTCCACTTT
TRBJ2-7	NA	TRBV7-8	NA	CASSDDPGVSYEQYF	TGTGCCAGCAGCGACGACCCGGGGGTGAGCTACGAGCAGTACTTC
TRBJ2-7	NA	TRBV9	NA	CASSVDGAAYEQYF	TGTGCCAGCAGCGTAGATGGGGCCGCCTACGAGCAGTACTTC
TRBJ1-2	NA	TRBV6-5	once	CASSYRDANYGYTF	TGTGCCAGCAGTTACCGGGACGCTAACTATGGCTACACCTTC
TRBJ2-7	TRBD1	TRBV7-9	NA	CASTGQGSSYEQYF	TGTGCCAGCACCGGACAGGGGAGCTCCTACGAGCAGTACTTC
TRBJ1-6	TRBD1	TRBV6-5	NA	CASSNRQGAYSPLHF	TGTGCCAGCAGCAACCGACAGGGGGCCTATTCACCCCTCCACTTT
TRBJ1-5	NA	TRBV3-1/TRBV3-2	NA	CASSQGLYSNQPQHF	TGTGCCAGCAGCCAAGGACTGTATAGCAATCAGCCCCAGCATTTT
TRBJ2-2	TRBD2	TRBV28	NA	CASSSPGGGTGELFF	TGTGCCAGCAGTTCTCCCGGCGGGGGGACCGGGGAGCTGTTTTTT
TRBJ2-5	NA	TRBV5-1	once	CASSPRRQDQETQYF	TGCGCCAGCAGCCCCCGAAGACAGGACCAAGAGACCCAGTACTTC
TRBJ2-1	TRBD2	TRBV6-5	NA	CASSLIAGAYNEQFF	TGTGCCAGCAGCCTAATAGCGGGGGCCTACAATGAGCAGTTCTTC
TRBJ1-6	NA	TRBV10-3	NA	CAISELRDGNSPLHF	TGTGCCATCAGCGAACTCCGGGACGGGAATTCACCCCTCCACTTT
TRBJ1-2	NA	TRBV27	NA	CASSLSVGGGYTF	TGTGCCAGCAGTTTATCAGTGGGTGGCGGCTACACCTTC
TRBJ1-6	TRBD1	TRBV14	NA	CASSPTGTGRNSPLHF	TGTGCCAGCAGCCCAACCGGGACAGGGCGAAATTCACCCCTCCACTTT
TRBJ1-1	TRBD1	TRBV11-1	NA	CASSLQGQGLRAFF	TGTGCCAGCAGCCTCCAGGGACAGGGATTACGCGCTTTCTTT
TRBJ2-1	NA	TRBV7-9	NA	CASSLARLPLGDEQFF	TGTGCCAGCAGCTTAGCGCGCCTACCCCTGGGGGATGAGCAGTTCTTC
TRBJ2-1	TRBD2	TRBV28	NA	CASSGLAGGLSYNEQFF	TGTGCCAGCAGTGGACTAGCGGGGGGCCTGTCGTACAATGAGCAGTTCTTC
TRBJ1-6	TRBD1	TRBV3-1/TRBV3-2	NA	CASSQGQGVPPLHF	TGTGCCAGCAGCCAAGGTCAGGGGGTCCCACCCCTCCACTTT
TRBJ2-3	TRBD2	TRBV29-1	NA	CSGRLALGTDTQYF	TGCAGCGGTCGACTAGCGCTGGGCACAGATACGCAGTATTTT
TRBJ2-3	NA	TRBV29-1	NA	CSVVGWGRPDTQYF	TGCAGCGTCGTCGGGTGGGGGCGGCCAGATACGCAGTATTTT
TRBJ2-7	TRBD2	TRBV6-6	NA	CASRESRRGSSYEQYF	TGTGCCAGCAGGGAGAGTCGGCGGGGGAGCTCCTACGAGCAGTACTTC
TRBJ2-1	TRBD1	TRBV24-1	NA	CATSPLDRNNEQFF	TGTGCCACCAGTCCCTTGGACAGGAACAATGAGCAGTTCTTC
TRBJ2-7	NA	TRBV6-5	NA	CASRVDYVSYEQYF	TGTGCCAGCAGGGTTGATTATGTCTCCTACGAGCAGTACTTC
TRBJ1-2	NA	TRBV6-1	once	CASSPKQNYGYTF	TGTGCCAGCAGCCCTAAACAGAACTATGGCTACACCTTC
TRBJ1-4	NA	TRBV19	NA	CASSTESGTSEKLFF	TGTGCCAGTAGTACAGAAAGTGGGACGAGTGAAAAACTGTTTTTT
TRBJ1-3	NA	TRBV11-3	NA	CASSSGRTGNTIYF	TGTGCCAGCAGCTCAGGGCGTACGGGAAACACCATATATTTT
TRBJ1-2	NA	TRBV19	few	CASSITDYGYTF	TGTGCCAGTAGTATTACAGACTATGGCTACACCTTC
TRBJ2-5	TRBD1	TRBV12-5	NA	CASGPQGAGGETQYF	TGTGCTAGTGGTCCTCAGGGGGCAGGGGGGGAGACCCAGTACTTC
TRBJ2-2	NA	TRBV9	NA	CASQGHTTTGELFF	TGTGCCAGCCAGGGACACACTACAACCGGGGAGCTGTTTTTT
TRBJ2-1	TRBD2	TRBV12-5	NA	CASGPPTSGASGEQFF	TGTGCTAGTGGCCCTCCGACTAGCGGGGCCTCTGGGGAGCAGTTCTTC
TRBJ1-6	NA	TRBV27	NA	CASSSKSSYNSPLHF	TGTGCCAGCAGTTCGAAGAGCTCCTATAATTCACCCCTCCACTTT